These 4 T cell receptor beta chains share one sample of origin, sequenced in a study of blood T cells in healthy people across ages. Next came a second PCR, run for about 6 to 12 cycles, which used a sample-barcoded 5' primer along with a J-beta primer mix. A single record per CDR3 protein comes from TCRdb applying MiXCR to the 5' RACE reads. Of roughly 720,000 distinct CDR3 sequences listed, about 53% are singletons. Sequenced: blood. The source of these receptors is a man older than 75 in good health.

The chain couples TRBV7-9 to TRBJ2-5, with 14 bases fitting TRBD2. The J call may be incorrect, as the DNA end agrees better with TRBJ2-7. The length of the CDR3 is 17 residues. Looked up from germline, CDR1 is SEHNR and CDR2 is FQNEAQ (reference sequence). The CDR3 sequence: CASSRGLAGDGTYEQYF. CDR3 bases: TGTGCCAGCAGCAGGGGACTAGCGGGAGACGGGACCTACGAGCAGTACTTC.

The rearrangement joins TRBV10-3 to TRBJ2-1, with D perhaps TRBD1 (6 bases). The germline V gene encodes CDR1 ENHRY and CDR2 SYGVKD. This CDR3 has 12 amino acids. Deletions cut 8 bases from V and 9 bases from J, with 14 bases between. The CDR3 region has the DNA TGTGCCATCGGGGCAGGGGTGGGTGAGCAGTTCTTC. It specifies CAIGAGVGEQFF.

The CDR3 nucleotides read TGTGCCAGCAGCATCCAGGGGGCAGGCAATTCACCCCTCCACTTT. Translated: CASSIQGAGNSPLHF. V usage is TRBV5-4 and J usage is TRBJ1-6; 8 positions agree with TRBD1. The CDR3 is 15 residues long. Trimming removed 4 bases from V and 7 bases from J; junction bases left unmatched: 7. The germline V gene encodes CDR1 SGHNT and CDR2 YYREEE (reference sequence). Complete variable domain (other parts from reference TRBV5-4 and TRBJ1-6): ETGVTQSPTHLIKTRGQQVTLRCSSQSGHNTVSWYQQALGQGPQFIFQYYREEENGRGNFPPRFSGLQFPNYSSELNVNALELDDSALYLCASSIQGAGNSPLHFGNGTRLTVT.

The chain employs TRBV5-1 and TRBJ2-5, with 7 bases identical to TRBD2. This CDR3 is built from 13 residues. The V and J ends lost 5 bases and 13 bases, in that order; junction bases with no gene match: 14. CDR1 is SGHRS, CDR2 YFSETQ, per germline. In DNA form, the CDR3 reads TGCGCCAGCAGGGCTAGCGGCACTCCGAGTCTGTACTTC. Its protein product is CASRASGTPSLYF.